Listed here is a single T cell receptor beta chain. TCRdb's table, derived via immunoSEQ multiplex PCR, lists solely in-frame clones and lacks some. This table holds about 200,000 clones, about 90% found once. The CDR3 covers 14 residues. Trimming left V 0 bases short and J 2 bases short, with 8 bases between. Germline lookup yields CDR1 SGHKS and CDR2 YYEKEE (reference sequence). These data belong to a study of blood T cell repertoires in COVID-19. This sequence was found in a young man with active or convalescent COVID-19. Sequenced material: peripheral blood. The chain is built from TRBV5-5 and TRBJ2-5, with D perhaps matching TRBD1 (5 bases). The chain's CDR3 is CASSLGQTQETQYF. As DNA, the CDR3 is TGTGCCAGCAGCTTGGGACAGACTCAAGAGACCCAGTACTTC. Full variable domain (missing parts from reference TRBV5-5 and TRBJ2-5): DAGVTQSPTHLIKTRGQQVTLRCSPISGHKSVSWYQQVLGQGPQFIFQYYEKEERGRGNFPDRFSARQFPNYSSELNVNALLLGDSALYLCASSLGQTQETQYFGPGTRLLVL.